In this sample, the clone carrying this T cell receptor beta chain turned up many times. The V gene's germline CDR1 is SGHKS and CDR2 YYEKEE (reference sequence). The CDR3 loop spans 18 amino acids. V shed 1 base, J shed 0 bases, and the junction held 12 bases outside the gene matches. During its preparation, the TCRbeta library received unique molecular identifiers. TCRdb independently ran MiXCR on the PCR reads; one entry per CDR3 protein. Here the sample spans 100,000 to 120,000 distinct CDR3 sequences, 10% being singletons. The data were taken from a study of T-cell reconstitution after alpha-beta-depleted transplantation in children.

This receptor was obtained from a human donor who donated a stem cell graft to a child with acute lymphoblastic leukemia. Sequenced here: PBMCs from the stem cell graft donor, sampled from the stem cell graft. This chain uses TRBV5-5 with TRBJ2-7, with 8 bases fitting TRBD1. The CDR3 loop is CASSLWVGQELFSYEQYF. DNA for the CDR3: TGTGCCAGCAGCTTGTGGGTGGGACAGGAGTTATTCTCCTACGAGCAGTACTTC.